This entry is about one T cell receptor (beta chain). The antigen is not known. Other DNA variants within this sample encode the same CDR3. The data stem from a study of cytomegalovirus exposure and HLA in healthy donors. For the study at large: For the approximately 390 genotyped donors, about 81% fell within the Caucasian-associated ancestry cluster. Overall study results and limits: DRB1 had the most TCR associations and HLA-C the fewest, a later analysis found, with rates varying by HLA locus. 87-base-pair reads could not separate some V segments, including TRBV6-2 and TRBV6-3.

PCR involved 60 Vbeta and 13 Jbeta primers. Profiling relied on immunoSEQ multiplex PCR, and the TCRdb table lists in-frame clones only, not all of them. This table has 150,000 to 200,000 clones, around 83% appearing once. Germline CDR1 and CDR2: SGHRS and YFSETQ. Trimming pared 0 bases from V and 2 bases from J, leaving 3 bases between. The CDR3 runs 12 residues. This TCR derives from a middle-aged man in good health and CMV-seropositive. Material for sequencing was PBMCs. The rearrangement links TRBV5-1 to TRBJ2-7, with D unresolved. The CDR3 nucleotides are TGCGCCAGCAGCTTGGACACCTACGAGCAGTACTTC. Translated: CASSLDTYEQYF.